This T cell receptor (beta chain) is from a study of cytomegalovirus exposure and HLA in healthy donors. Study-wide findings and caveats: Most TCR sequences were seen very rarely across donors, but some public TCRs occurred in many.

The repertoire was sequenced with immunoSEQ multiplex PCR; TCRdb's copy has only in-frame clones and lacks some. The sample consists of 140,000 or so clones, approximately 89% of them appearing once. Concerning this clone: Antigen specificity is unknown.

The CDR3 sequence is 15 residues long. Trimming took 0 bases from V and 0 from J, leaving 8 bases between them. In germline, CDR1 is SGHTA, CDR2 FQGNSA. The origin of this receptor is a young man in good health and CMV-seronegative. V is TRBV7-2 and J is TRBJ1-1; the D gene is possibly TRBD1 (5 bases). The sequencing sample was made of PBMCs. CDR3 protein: CASSLAGHMNTEAFF. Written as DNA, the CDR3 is TGTGCCAGCAGCTTAGCGGGGCACATGAACACTGAAGCTTTCTTT. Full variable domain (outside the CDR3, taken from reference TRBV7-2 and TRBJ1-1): GAGVSQSPSNKVTEKGKDVELRCDPISGHTALYWYRQSLGQGLEFLIYFQGNSAPDKSGLPSDRFSAERTGGSVSTLTIQRTQQEDSAVYLCASSLAGHMNTEAFFGQGTRLTVV.